The rows below give T cell receptor beta chains drawn from one sample of a study of T cells in localized non-small cell lung cancer. Profiled with immunoSEQ multiplex PCR; TCRdb holds only in-frame clones, not every one. The data contain tens of thousands of clones, 85% to 90% of them singletons. Here the sequenced sample was peripheral blood, taken before any cancer treatment. The receptors originated from a female donor over 55 with stage I squamous cell lung carcinoma. The CDR3 runs from the conserved cysteine through the conserved F or W. A D gene is named only where the DNA matches it firmly. Rows may omit the clone size; those that give it use once, few, many or a size class.

TRBV15	TRBJ1-2	once	NA	14	TGTGCCACCAGCAGAGATGTCGGGGGGAGCAAGGCAAACTTC	CATSRDVGGSKANF
TRBV7-6	TRBJ2-3	NA	TRBD2	16	TGTGCCAGCAGCGCCAGACTAGCGGGAGGTTCGGATACGCAGTATTTT	CASSARLAGGSDTQYF
TRBV7-9	TRBJ2-1	NA	TRBD2	15	TGTGCCAGCAACTCAGCGGGAGGGCCAGGAAATGAGCAGTTCTTC	CASNSAGGPGNEQFF
TRBV6-1	TRBJ2-7	NA	TRBD1	14	TGTGCCAGCAGTGCGGGACAGGGCAACTACGAGCAGTACTTC	CASSAGQGNYEQYF
TRBV11-2	TRBJ2-5	NA	NA	12	TGTGCCAGCAGCTTAGATCAAGAGACCCAGTACTTC	CASSLDQETQYF
TRBV15	TRBJ2-2	NA	TRBD2	15	TGTGCCACACGACTAGCGGGAGGTTACACCGGGGAGCTGTTTTTT	CATRLAGGYTGELFF
TRBV7-3	TRBJ1-2	NA	NA	13	TGTGCCAGCAGCCTCGGGCGGGGTTATGGCTACACCTTC	CASSLGRGYGYTF
TRBV30	TRBJ2-4	NA	TRBD2	15	TGTGCCTGGACTGTAGCGGGAGGGCCTCAAAACATTCAGTACTTC	CAWTVAGGPQNIQYF
TRBV6-5	TRBJ2-6	NA	NA	13	TGTGCCAGCAGGAGCGCTGGGGCCAACGTCCTGACTTTC	CASRSAGANVLTF
TRBV5-1	TRBJ2-7	NA	TRBD1	15	TGCGCCAGCAGCCCCGGGACAGGGAAGTGGAACGAGCAGTACTTC	CASSPGTGKWNEQYF
TRBV7-2	TRBJ2-7	NA	NA	13	TGTGCCAGCAGCCTCGGGGTCTCTAACGAGCAGTACTTC	CASSLGVSNEQYF
TRBV7-6	TRBJ2-5	NA	NA	16	TGTGCCAGCAGCTTCACAGGGGCGGGGAACCAAGAGACCCAGTACTTC	CASSFTGAGNQETQYF
TRBV25-1	TRBJ2-2	large	NA	13	TGTGCCAGCAGTGAGACGGGACTCGGGGAGCTGTTTTTT	CASSETGLGELFF
TRBV7-7	TRBJ2-7	NA	TRBD2	17	TGTGCCAGCAGCCAGATGCGGACTAGCGGGAGGGCCGGCGAGCAGTACTTC	CASSQMRTSGRAGEQYF
TRBV7-2	TRBJ2-1	NA	TRBD2	16	TGTGCCAGCAGCCTCCGTGGGGGGGAGGGCGACAATGAGCAGTTCTTC	CASSLRGGEGDNEQFF
TRBV19	TRBJ1-1	NA	NA	13	TGTGCCAGTAAAACGACAGCCTCCACTGAAGCTTTCTTT	CASKTTASTEAFF
TRBV10-3	TRBJ1-2	NA	NA	15	TGTGCCATCAGTGGTCTGGCTACAGGAGTTTTTGGCTACACCTTC	CAISGLATGVFGYTF
TRBV7-6	TRBJ2-6	once	NA	16	TGTGCCAGCAGCCTTGGGCCTCCCTCTGGGGCCAACGTCCTGACTTTC	CASSLGPPSGANVLTF
TRBV5-1	TRBJ1-5	NA	NA	15	TGCGCCAGCAGCCGGGAGGGGGGAAGCAATCAGCCCCAGCATTTT	CASSREGGSNQPQHF
TRBV7-9	TRBJ2-1	few	TRBD2	16	TGTGCCAGCATCTACAGTAGCGGGAGGACCTACAATGAGCAGTTCTTC	CASIYSSGRTYNEQFF
TRBV7-3	TRBJ2-1	NA	NA	13	TGTGCCAGCAGCTTGGGACCTGGCAATGAGCAGTTCTTC	CASSLGPGNEQFF
TRBV2	TRBJ1-2	NA	TRBD1	12	TGTGCCGGGAGACAGGGGCCTGGCGGCTACACCTTC	CAGRQGPGGYTF
TRBV18	TRBJ2-3	few	TRBD2	15	TGTGCCAGCTCAAAAACTAGCGGGTCATCTGATACGCAGTATTTT	CASSKTSGSSDTQYF
TRBV4-3	TRBJ1-2	NA	NA	16	TGCGCCAGCAGCCAAGATATTTACAGGGCTACCTATGGCTACACCTTC	CASSQDIYRATYGYTF
TRBV15	TRBJ2-1	NA	TRBD2	13	TGTGCCACCAGCAGAGGGGAGGGCAATGAGCAGTTCTTC	CATSRGEGNEQFF
TRBV4-3	TRBJ1-2	NA	NA	14	TGCGCCAGCAGCCAAGGGGCAGGGTCCTATGGCTACACCTTC	CASSQGAGSYGYTF
TRBV7-7	TRBJ2-3	NA	TRBD2	15	TGTGCTAGCAGCGAGGGACTAGCGGACACAGATACGCAGTATTTT	CASSEGLADTDTQYF
TRBV30	TRBJ1-4	NA	TRBD1	14	TGTGCCTGGACTCCCGGGACAGCTAATGAAAAACTGTTTTTT	CAWTPGTANEKLFF
TRBV6-1	TRBJ2-2	few	TRBD2	15	TGTGCCAGCAGTAGCGGGAGCCGGGGCACCGGGGAGCTGTTTTTT	CASSSGSRGTGELFF